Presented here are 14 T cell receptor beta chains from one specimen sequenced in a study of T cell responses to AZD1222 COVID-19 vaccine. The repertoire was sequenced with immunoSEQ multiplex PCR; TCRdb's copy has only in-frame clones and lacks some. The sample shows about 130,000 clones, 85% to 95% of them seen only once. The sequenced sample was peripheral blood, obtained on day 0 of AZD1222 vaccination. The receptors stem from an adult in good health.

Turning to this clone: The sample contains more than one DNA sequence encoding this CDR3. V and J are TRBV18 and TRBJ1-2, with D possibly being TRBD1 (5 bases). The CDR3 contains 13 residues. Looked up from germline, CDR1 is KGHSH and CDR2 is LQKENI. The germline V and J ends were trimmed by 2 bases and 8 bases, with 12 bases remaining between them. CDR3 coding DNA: TGTGCCAGCTCACCAGGTCAGGGTACGGGCTACACCTTC. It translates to CASSPGQGTGYTF.

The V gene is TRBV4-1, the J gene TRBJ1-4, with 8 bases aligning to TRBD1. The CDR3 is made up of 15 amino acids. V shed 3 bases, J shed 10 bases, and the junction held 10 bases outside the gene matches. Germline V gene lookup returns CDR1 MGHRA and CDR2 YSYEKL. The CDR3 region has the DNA TGCGCCAGCAGCCAGACCGGGACAGGAGAAGGAAAACTGTTTTTT. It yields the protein CASSQTGTGEGKLFF.

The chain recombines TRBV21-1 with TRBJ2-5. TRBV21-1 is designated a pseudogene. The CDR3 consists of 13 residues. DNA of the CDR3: TGTGCCAGCAGCAAAGAGGAAGGCGAGACCCAGTACTTC. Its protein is CASSKEEGETQYF.

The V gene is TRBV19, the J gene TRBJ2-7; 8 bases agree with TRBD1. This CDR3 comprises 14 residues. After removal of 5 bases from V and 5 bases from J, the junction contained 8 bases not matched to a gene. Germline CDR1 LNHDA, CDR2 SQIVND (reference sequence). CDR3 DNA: TGTGCCAGTAGTTGGGCAGGGGGCAGCCACGAGCAGTACTTC. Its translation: CASSWAGGSHEQYF.

CDR3 region: CASSSDRGIGQYF. The CDR3 DNA reads TGTGCCAGCAGCTCGGACAGGGGAATAGGGCAGTACTTC. The chain recombines TRBV4-2 with TRBJ2-7; 9 bases fit TRBD1. The CDR3 contains 13 residues. V dropped 5 bases and J dropped 9; count of bases not matched to a gene: 8. CDR1 LGHNA and CDR2 YNFKEQ come from the germline V gene.

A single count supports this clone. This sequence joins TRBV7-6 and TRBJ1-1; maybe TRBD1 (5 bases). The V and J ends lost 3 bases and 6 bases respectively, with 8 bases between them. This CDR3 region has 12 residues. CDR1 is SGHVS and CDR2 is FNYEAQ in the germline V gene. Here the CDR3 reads CASSFRGAEAFF. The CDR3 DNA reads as TGTGCCAGCAGCTTTAGGGGAGCTGAAGCTTTCTTT.

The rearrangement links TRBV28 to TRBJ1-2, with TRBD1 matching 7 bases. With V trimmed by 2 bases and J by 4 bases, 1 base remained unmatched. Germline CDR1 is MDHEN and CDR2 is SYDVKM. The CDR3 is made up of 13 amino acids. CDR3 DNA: TGTGCCAGCAGTTTAGCAGGGGGCTATGGCTACACCTTC. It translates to CASSLAGGYGYTF.

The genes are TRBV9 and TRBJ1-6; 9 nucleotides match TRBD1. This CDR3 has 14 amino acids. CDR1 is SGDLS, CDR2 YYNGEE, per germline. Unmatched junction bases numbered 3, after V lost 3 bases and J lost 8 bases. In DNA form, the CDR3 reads TGTGCCAGCAGCGCCAGGACAGGGGATTCACCCCTCCACTTT. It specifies CASSARTGDSPLHF.

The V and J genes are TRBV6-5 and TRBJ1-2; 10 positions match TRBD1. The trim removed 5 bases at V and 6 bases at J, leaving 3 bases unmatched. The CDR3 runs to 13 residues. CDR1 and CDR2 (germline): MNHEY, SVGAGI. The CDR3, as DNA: TGTGCCAGCAGTCGGACAGGGGGTGATGGCTACACCTTC. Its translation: CASSRTGGDGYTF.

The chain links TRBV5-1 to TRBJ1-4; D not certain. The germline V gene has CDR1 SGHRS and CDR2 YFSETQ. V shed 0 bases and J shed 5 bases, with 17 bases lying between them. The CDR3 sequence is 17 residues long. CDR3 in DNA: TGCGCCAGCAGCTTGGGTGGTTCAGGAGGGCAAAATGAAAAACTGTTTTTT. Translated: CASSLGGSGGQNEKLFF.

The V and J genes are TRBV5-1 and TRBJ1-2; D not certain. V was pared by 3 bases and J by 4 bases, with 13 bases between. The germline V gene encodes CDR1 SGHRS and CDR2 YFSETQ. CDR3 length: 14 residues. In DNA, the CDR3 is TGCGCCAGCAGCTGGAGTGAGAGCTTCTATGGCTACACCTTC. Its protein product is CASSWSESFYGYTF.

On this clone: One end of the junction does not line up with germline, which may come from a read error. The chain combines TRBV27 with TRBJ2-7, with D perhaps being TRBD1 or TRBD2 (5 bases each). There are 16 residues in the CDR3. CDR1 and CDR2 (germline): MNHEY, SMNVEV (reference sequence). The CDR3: CASSLSLGTASSEQYF. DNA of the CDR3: TGTGCCAGCAGTTTATCCTTAGGGACGGCCTCCTCCGAGCAGTACTTC.

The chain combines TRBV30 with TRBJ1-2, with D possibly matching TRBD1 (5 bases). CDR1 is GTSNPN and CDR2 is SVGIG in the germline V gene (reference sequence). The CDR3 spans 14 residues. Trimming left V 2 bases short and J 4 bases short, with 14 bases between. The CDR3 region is CAWSPRGGGYGYTF. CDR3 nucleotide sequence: TGTGCCTGGAGTCCCCGGGGGGGAGGCTATGGCTACACCTTC.

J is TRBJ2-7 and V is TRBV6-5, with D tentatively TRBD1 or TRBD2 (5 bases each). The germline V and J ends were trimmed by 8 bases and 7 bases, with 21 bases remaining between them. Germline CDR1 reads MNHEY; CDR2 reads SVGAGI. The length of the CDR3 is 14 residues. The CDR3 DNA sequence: TGTGCCAGCTCTTCTGAGGGGAATTTGAGTGAGCAGTACTTC. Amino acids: CASSSEGNLSEQYF.